The clone carrying this T cell receptor (beta chain) has a handful of counts. This sample was taken from a study of T cell responses to AZD1222 COVID-19 vaccine. CDR1 is LGHDT, CDR2 YNNKEL, per germline (reference sequence). The ends were cut back, 2 bases at V and 0 bases at J, with 19 bases in the middle. The CDR3 spans 18 residues. Some clones are missing from TCRdb's copy, which holds only in-frame ones; the method was immunoSEQ multiplex PCR. The data contain 100,000 or so clones, more than 75% of them singletons. The receptor was isolated from an adult in good health. This chain joins TRBV3-1 (or the pseudogene TRBV3-2) and TRBJ1-2, with D perhaps matching TRBD1 (6 bases). The source material was peripheral blood, sampled on day 0 of MenACWY control vaccination. In DNA, the CDR3 is TGTGCCAGCAGCCAAAGTTACCGTCGGGGGCCCGCTAACTATGGCTACACCTTC. It encodes CASSQSYRRGPANYGYTF.